This paragraph reports one T cell receptor beta chain. Its specificity is not known. The sample belongs to a study of Ad26.COV2.S vaccination and SARS-CoV-2 variants. Study-wide context: Ad26.COV2.S given intramuscularly, once or twice 56 days apart. The study, taken as a whole, reports: Total T cell responses were possibly underestimated by TCR breadth and depth analyses.

This sample's treatment: around 19 received Ad26.COV2.S at low or high dose, single or two shots; a few received placebo; per-sample allocation not given. It was on day 63 after the first vaccine or placebo injection that samples were taken. V shed 5 bases and J shed 4 bases, with 7 bases lying between them. In germline, CDR1 is SGHVS, CDR2 FQNEAQ. CDR3 length equals 12 residues. The table came from immunoSEQ multiplex PCR; TCRdb's copy has only in-frame clones and leaves some out. The sample lists hundreds of thousands of clones, 87% occurring once. This sequence was found in a person between 18 and 59 years old who received the Ad26.COV2.S COVID-19 vaccine or a placebo. The chain is built from TRBV7-8 and TRBJ2-3, with D hard to call. Sequencing used peripheral blood, obtained in a trial of Ad26.COV2.S vaccine versus placebo. CDR3 nucleotide sequence: TGTGCCAGCAGCCAACCCCCAGATACGCAGTATTTT. Its translation: CASSQPPDTQYF.